This T cell receptor beta chain was observed in a study of radiation and T cells in renal cell carcinoma. The study's findings and limits: Dominant CDR3 motifs occupied more repertoire in irradiated than control tumors.

The germline V gene encodes CDR1 MNHNS and CDR2 SASEGT. There are 13 residues in the CDR3. Trimming removed 3 bases at V and 4 bases at J, with 7 bases between. The treatment here: treatment-naive control, cytoreductive nephrectomy. This clone was counted between two and nine times. Antigen: not known. The data were produced by immunoSEQ multiplex PCR, yet TCRdb's version contains in-frame clones alone and is incomplete. The sample has 10,000 or so clones; around 50% are singletons. The sample in question was tumor tissue, obtained from a patient whose treatment was nephrectomy without radiotherapy. The gene calls are TRBV6-1 and TRBJ1-3; D gene unclear. This TCR was sampled from a man aged 40-49 years with renal cell carcinoma. For the CDR3, the DNA is TGTGCCAGCAGTGAGCAGCAGGGAAACACCATATATTTT. Its protein product is CASSEQQGNTIYF.